This T cell receptor beta chain was identified in a study of tissue T cells after allogeneic stem cell transplantation. V gave up 2 bases and J gave up 7 bases; unmatched junction bases: 3. Germline V CDR1 and CDR2: FNHDT, SITEND (reference sequence). This CDR3 is 13 amino acids long. In the case of this clone: The genes are named according to mouse. The CDR3 extends 1 residue past the end of the read, so its final part is completed from the germline J gene.

The table came from immunoSEQ multiplex PCR; TCRdb's copy has only in-frame clones and leaves some out. The sample records 4,800 or so clones, about half being singletons. Specified time point: mouse harvest day 7 after allogeneic transplant. Tail vein injection delivered 10^7 T-cell-depleted bone marrow cells and 10^6 splenic CD5+ T cells. Sequenced: gut tissue. The TCR comes from a female BALB/c mouse given C57BL/6 T cells with graft-versus-host disease after an allogeneic hematopoietic cell transplant. The rearrangement joins TRBV19 to TRBJ2-7; 10 bases fit TRBD1. CDR3 residues: CASSIDRGREQYF. CDR3 DNA (partial): TGTGCCAGCAGTATCGACAGGGGGCGCGAACAGTAC.